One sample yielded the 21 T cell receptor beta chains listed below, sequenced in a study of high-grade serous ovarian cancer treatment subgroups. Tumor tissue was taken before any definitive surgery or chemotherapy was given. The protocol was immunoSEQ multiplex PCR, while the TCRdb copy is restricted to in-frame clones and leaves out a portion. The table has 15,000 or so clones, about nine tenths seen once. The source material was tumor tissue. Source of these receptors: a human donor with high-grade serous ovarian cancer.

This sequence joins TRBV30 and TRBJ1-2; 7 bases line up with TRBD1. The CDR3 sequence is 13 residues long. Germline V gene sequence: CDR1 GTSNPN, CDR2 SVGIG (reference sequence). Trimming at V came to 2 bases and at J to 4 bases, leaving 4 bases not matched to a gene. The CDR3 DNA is TGTGCCTGGAGTAGTACAGGGGTCTATGGCTACACCTTC. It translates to CAWSSTGVYGYTF.

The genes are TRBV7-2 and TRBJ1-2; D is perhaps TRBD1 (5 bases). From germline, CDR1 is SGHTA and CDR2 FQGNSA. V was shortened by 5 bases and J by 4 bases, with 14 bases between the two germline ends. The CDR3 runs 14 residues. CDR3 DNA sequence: TGTGCCAGCAGCCCCGACTCCGGGGGCTATGGCTACACCTTC. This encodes CASSPDSGGYGYTF.

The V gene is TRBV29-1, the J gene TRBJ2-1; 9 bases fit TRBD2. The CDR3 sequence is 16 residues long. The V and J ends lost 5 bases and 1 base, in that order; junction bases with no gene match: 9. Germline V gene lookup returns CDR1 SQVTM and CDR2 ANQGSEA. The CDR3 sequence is CSVRRGGLGSYNEQFF. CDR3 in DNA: TGCAGCGTTAGGCGGGGGGGCCTGGGATCCTACAATGAGCAGTTCTTC.

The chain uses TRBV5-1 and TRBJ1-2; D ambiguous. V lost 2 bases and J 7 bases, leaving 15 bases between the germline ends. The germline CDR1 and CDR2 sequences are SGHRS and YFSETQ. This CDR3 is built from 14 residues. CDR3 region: CASSFQEAGLGYTF. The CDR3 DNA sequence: TGCGCCAGCAGCTTCCAGGAAGCCGGGCTTGGCTACACCTTC.

The CDR3 nucleotides are TGTGCCAGTAGTATAGGTTCGAGCAATCAGCCCCAGCATTTT. It translates to CASSIGSSNQPQHF. V is TRBV19 and J is TRBJ1-5; D unclear. There are 14 residues in the CDR3. CDR1 LNHDA and CDR2 SQIVND come from the germline V gene (reference sequence). V was cut by 1 base and J by 1 base, with 5 bases left in between. Supplemented by reference TRBV19 and TRBJ1-5, the full variable domain reads DGGITQSPKYLFRKEGQNVTLSCEQNLNHDAMYWYRQDPGQGLRLIYYSQIVNDFQKGDIAEGYSVSREKKESFPLTVTSAQKNPTAFYLCASSIGSSNQPQHFGDGTRLSIL.

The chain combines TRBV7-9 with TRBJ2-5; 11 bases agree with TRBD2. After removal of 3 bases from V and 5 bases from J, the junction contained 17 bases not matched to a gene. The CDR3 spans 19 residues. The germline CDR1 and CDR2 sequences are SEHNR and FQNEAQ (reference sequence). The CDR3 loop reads CASSFRTGASGGLGETQYF. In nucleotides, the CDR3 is TGTGCCAGCAGCTTTCGGACTGGCGCTAGCGGGGGGCTCGGGGAGACCCAGTACTTC.

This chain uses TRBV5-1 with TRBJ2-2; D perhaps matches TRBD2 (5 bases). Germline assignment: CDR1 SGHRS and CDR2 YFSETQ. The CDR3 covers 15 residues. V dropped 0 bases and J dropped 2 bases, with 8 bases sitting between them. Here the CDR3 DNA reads TGCGCCAGCAGCTTGGCCCCGGGAAACACCGGGGAGCTGTTTTTT. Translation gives CASSLAPGNTGELFF.

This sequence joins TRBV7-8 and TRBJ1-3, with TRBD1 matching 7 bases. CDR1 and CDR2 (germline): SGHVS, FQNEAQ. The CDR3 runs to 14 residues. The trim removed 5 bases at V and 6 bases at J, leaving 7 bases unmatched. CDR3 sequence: CASSVTGVENTIYF. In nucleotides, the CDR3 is TGTGCCAGCAGCGTCACAGGGGTTGAAAACACCATATATTTT.

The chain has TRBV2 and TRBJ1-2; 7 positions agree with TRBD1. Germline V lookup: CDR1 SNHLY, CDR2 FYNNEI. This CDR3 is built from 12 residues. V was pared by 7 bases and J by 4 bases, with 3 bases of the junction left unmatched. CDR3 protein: CASTRDSYGYTF. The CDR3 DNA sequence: TGTGCCAGCACCCGGGACAGCTATGGCTACACCTTC.

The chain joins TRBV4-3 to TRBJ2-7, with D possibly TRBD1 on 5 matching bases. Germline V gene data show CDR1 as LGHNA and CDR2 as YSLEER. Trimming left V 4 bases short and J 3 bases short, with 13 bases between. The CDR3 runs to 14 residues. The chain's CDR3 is CASSPQGDGYEQYF. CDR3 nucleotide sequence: TGCGCCAGCAGCCCTCAGGGTGATGGCTACGAGCAGTACTTC.

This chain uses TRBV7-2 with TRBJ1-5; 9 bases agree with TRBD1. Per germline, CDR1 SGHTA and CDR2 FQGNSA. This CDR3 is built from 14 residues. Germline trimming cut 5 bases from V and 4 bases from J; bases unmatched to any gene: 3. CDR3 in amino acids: CASSPTGGNQPQHF. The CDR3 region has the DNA TGTGCCAGCAGCCCGACAGGGGGTAATCAGCCCCAGCATTTT.

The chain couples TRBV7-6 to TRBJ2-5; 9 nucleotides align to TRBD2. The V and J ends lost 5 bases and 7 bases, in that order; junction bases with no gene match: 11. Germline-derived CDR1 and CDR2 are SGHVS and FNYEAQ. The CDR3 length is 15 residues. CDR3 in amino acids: CASSPGAGGRVTQYF. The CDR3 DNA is TGTGCCAGCAGCCCTGGTGCGGGGGGGCGTGTGACCCAGTACTTC.

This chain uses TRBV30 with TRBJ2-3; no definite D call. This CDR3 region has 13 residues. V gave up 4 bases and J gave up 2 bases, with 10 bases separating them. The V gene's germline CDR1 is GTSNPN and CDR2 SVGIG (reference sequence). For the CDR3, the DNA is TGTGCCTGGAATCTCCGGGTCACAGATACGCAGTATTTT. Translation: CAWNLRVTDTQYF.

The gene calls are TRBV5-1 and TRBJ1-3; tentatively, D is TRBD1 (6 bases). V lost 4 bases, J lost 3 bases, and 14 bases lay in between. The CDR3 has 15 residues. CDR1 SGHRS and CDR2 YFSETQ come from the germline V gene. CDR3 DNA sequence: TGCGCCAGCAGCGGAAATACAGGGTTTGGAAACACCATATATTTT. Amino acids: CASSGNTGFGNTIYF.

CDR3 in DNA: TGTGCCAGCAGTTTAATAGCGGGGTCCGGAGGAAAACTGTTTTTT. Its translation is CASSLIAGSGGKLFF. The chain recombines TRBV28 with TRBJ1-4; D is unresolved. CDR3 length equals 15 residues. The ends were cut back, 2 bases at V and 10 bases at J, with 17 bases in the middle. Germline V CDR1 and CDR2: MDHEN, SYDVKM.

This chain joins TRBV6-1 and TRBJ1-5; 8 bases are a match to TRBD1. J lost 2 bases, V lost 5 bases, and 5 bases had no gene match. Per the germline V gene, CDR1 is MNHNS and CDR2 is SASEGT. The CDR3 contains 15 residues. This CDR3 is CASSLPGQGNQPQHF. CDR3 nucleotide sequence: TGTGCCAGCAGTCTGCCGGGACAGGGCAATCAGCCCCAGCATTTT.

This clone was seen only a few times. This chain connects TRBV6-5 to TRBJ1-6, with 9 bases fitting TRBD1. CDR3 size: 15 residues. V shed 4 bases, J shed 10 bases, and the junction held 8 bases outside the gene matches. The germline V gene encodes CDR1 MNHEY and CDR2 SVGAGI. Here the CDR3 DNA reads TGTGCCAGCAGTTGGTCGAGACAGGGGGAGTCACCCCTCCACTTT. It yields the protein CASSWSRQGESPLHF.

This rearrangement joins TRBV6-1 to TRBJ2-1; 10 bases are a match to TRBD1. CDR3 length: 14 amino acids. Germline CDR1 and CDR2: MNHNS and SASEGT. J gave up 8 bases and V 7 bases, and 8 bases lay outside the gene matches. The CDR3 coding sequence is TGTGCCAGCACCTGGACAGGGGGAGATGATGAGCAGTTCTTC. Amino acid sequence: CASTWTGGDDEQFF.

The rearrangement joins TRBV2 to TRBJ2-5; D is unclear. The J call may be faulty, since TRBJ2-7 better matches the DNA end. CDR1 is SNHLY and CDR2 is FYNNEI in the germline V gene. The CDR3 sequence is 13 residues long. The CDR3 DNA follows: TGTGCCAGCAGTGGCGGACGTCCCTACGAGCAGTACTTC. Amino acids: CASSGGRPYEQYF.

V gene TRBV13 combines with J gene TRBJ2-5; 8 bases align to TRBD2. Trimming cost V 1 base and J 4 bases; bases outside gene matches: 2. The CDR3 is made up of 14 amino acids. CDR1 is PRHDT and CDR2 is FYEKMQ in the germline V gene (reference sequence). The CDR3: CASSLAGGRETQYF. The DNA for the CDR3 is TGTGCCAGCAGCTTAGCGGGGGGGCGAGAGACCCAGTACTTC.

CDR3 nucleotides: TGTGCCTGGAGCCTACCGGGCGGGGTGGAGACCCAGTACTTC. Translating it yields CAWSLPGGVETQYF. The J gene is TRBJ2-5, the V gene TRBV30; TRBD2 is a possible D gene (6 bases). This CDR3 contains 14 residues. CDR1 and CDR2 from the germline V gene are GTSNPN and SVGIG (reference sequence). Trimming shortened V by 3 bases and J by 5 bases, and 16 bases separated the two germline ends.